The 10 T cell receptor beta chains listed next were all sequenced from one sample in a study of T-cell reconstitution after alpha-beta-depleted transplantation in children. TCRbeta library preparation incorporated unique molecular identifiers. TCRdb independently ran MiXCR on the PCR reads; one entry per CDR3 protein. The sample lists approximately 500,000 distinct CDR3 sequences; under 12% were seen once. Specimen: PBMCs, collected before TCRalphabeta/CD19-depleted stem cell transplant. Receptors originate from a child aged 2 to 10 with inherited bone marrow failure, due to receive a stem cell transplant.

This clonotype was counted ten times or more. V is TRBV29-1 and J is TRBJ2-7; TRBD2 matches 15 bases. With 6 bases clipped from V and 2 bases from J, the junction kept 14 bases outside the gene matches. Germline lookup yields CDR1 SQVTM and CDR2 ANQGSEA. CDR3 length: 18 amino acids. Written as DNA, the CDR3 is TGCAGCGTGGTCCTGGGACTAGCGGGAGGACTGAATACCTACGAGCAGTACTTC. This translates into CSVVLGLAGGLNTYEQYF.

The J gene is TRBJ2-1, the V gene TRBV24-1; TRBD1 might be the D (5 bases). The V end lost 6 bases, the J end lost 0 bases, and 23 bases lay between the germline ends. The CDR3 covers 19 residues. Germline V gene sequence: CDR1 KGHDR, CDR2 SFDVKD. CDR3 bases: TGTGCCACCAGTACGAGGCAGGGCCAGACTCGAAGCTCCTACAATGAGCAGTTCTTC. As protein: CATSTRQGQTRSSYNEQFF.

CDR3 in DNA: TGTGCCAGCAGCCACTGGCAGGGACGGAACACTGAAGCTTTCTTT. Amino acids: CASSHWQGRNTEAFF. The V and J genes are TRBV12-3 or TRBV12-4 and TRBJ1-1; a weak D match, TRBD1 (5 bases). CDR3 length: 15 residues. V dropped 6 bases and J dropped 1 base, with 15 bases sitting between them.

Details on this clonotype: Being one base from a much bigger clone, this may be a read error. The chain uses TRBV29-1 and TRBJ2-7; D is undetermined. This CDR3 spans 13 amino acids. Germline V CDR1 and CDR2: SQVTM, ANQGSEA. The CDR3 region has the DNA TGCAGAGCCCGTGGGTCTACCTCCTACGAGCAGTACTTC. This gives the protein CRARGSTSYEQYF.

This clonotype occurred many times. The chain carries TRBV5-6 and TRBJ2-7; 7 nucleotides line up with TRBD1. The CDR3 sequence is 16 residues long. V dropped 0 bases and J dropped 0; count of bases not matched to a gene: 6. Germline V lookup: CDR1 SGHDT, CDR2 YYEEEE. The CDR3 region is CASSLATGVSSYEQYF. The CDR3 bases are TGTGCCAGCAGCTTGGCTACAGGGGTCAGCTCCTACGAGCAGTACTTC.

In this sample, this clonotype turned up a few times. The rearrangement links TRBV9 to TRBJ2-7; D unresolved. Trimming left V 7 bases short and J 2 bases short, with 10 bases between. Germline CDR1 reads SGDLS; CDR2 reads YYNGEE. The CDR3 totals 12 residues. The chain's CDR3 is CASGSEPYEQYF. The CDR3 nucleotides read TGTGCCAGCGGCAGCGAACCCTACGAGCAGTACTTC. Using reference TRBV9 and TRBJ2-7 for the parts outside the CDR3, the full variable domain is DSGVTQTPKHLITATGQRVTLRCSPRSGDLSVYWYQQSLDQGLQFLIQYYNGEERAKGNILERFSAQQFPDLHSELNLSSLELGDSALYFCASGSEPYEQYFGPGTRLTVT.

In its sample, this clonotype was seen a few times. This sequence joins TRBV4-3 and TRBJ2-1; TRBD2 is a possible D gene (5 bases). There are 18 residues in the CDR3. The germline V gene has CDR1 LGHNA and CDR2 YSLEER. V lost 1 base and J lost 0, with 16 bases in between. The CDR3 DNA follows: TGCGCCAGCAGCCAAGGCGCGGTGGCTAGCAGCTCCTACAATGAGCAGTTCTTC. Encoded protein: CASSQGAVASSSYNEQFF.

The sample holds a few counts of this clonotype. This chain uses TRBV12-3 or TRBV12-4 with TRBJ2-5; TRBD2 agrees at 9 bases. The CDR3 length is 18 residues. With 1 base clipped from V and 5 bases from J, the junction kept 14 bases outside the gene matches. This CDR3 reads CASSLGLGAGGPGETQYF. The CDR3 nucleotides read TGTGCCAGCAGTTTAGGGCTGGGGGCGGGAGGGCCAGGTGAGACCCAGTACTTC.

This chain uses TRBV27 with TRBJ1-5; D gene unclear. CDR1 is MNHEY, CDR2 SMNVEV, per germline (reference sequence). The CDR3 runs 11 residues. V lost 8 bases to trimming and J lost 3 bases, with 5 bases between them. This chain's CDR3 is CASGDNQPQHF. The CDR3 DNA is TGTGCCAGCGGGGACAATCAGCCCCAGCATTTT.

This clonotype was observed at least ten times. The genes are TRBV20-1 and TRBJ1-3; no reliable D call. This CDR3 is 14 amino acids long. V shed 1 base and J shed 1 base, with 8 bases lying between them. Looked up from germline, CDR1 is DFQATT and CDR2 is SNEGSKA (reference sequence). The CDR3 nucleotides are TGCAGTGCTAGAGGAGGTCAATCTGGAAACACCATATATTTT. Protein product: CSARGGQSGNTIYF.